One TCR beta chain is described in this entry. Its antigen is not known. TCRdb keeps only in-frame clones here, not all; method: immunoSEQ multiplex PCR. The table lists a few million clones, approximately 93% of them singletons. HIV-negative, healthy adults without recent acute infections or vaccinations were the donors. These data originate in a study of shared clonotypes between healthy human individuals. The study's findings and limits: Despite large depth, sorted-subset datasets appeared incompletely sequenced.

The sequence derives from a man aged 18-30 years in good health. Some clones in this sample may be carry-over from other donors' samples. Specimen: naive CD4+ T cells from PBMCs. Subset of the sample: CD45RA+ positively selected.

CDR3 protein: CASSQITSRWEGIMSGQFF. CDR3 DNA sequence: TGCGCCAGCAGCCAAATCACTTCGCGGTGGGAGGGAATAATGAGTGGGCAGTTCTTC. This sequence joins TRBV4-1 and TRBJ2-1, with 7 bases that match TRBD2. The CDR3 is 19 amino acids. Germline V CDR1 and CDR2: MGHRA, YSYEKL. V was clipped by 2 bases and J by 12 bases; unmatched bases: 25.